The T cell receptor beta chain described here comes from a study of shared clonotypes between healthy human individuals. About the research overall: Three plates each covered CD4 naive and memory; CD8 naive two, CD8 memory one.

Germline V gives CDR1 LNHNV, CDR2 YYDKDF (reference sequence). This CDR3 is 12 amino acids long. Study results and caveats: Of the naive CD4 clonotypes, around 5% were shared across a few donors. Rarefaction showed that sequencing of sorted subsets was incomplete (despite large depth).

Note on this clone: Its antigen is unknown. Mismatch with germline at one junction end may stem from a read error.

Partitioning of CD4+ cells yielded a CD45RA+ naive subset and a CD45RA-negative memory subset. The repertoire was sequenced with immunoSEQ multiplex PCR; TCRdb's copy has only in-frame clones and lacks some. The table shows 1.6 million or so clones, with just under 99% occurring only once. The origin of this receptor is a man in his thirties or forties in good health. The chain is built from TRBV15 and TRBJ2-3; D is ambiguous. What was sequenced was naive CD4+ T cells sorted from blood. This sample's subset: CD45RA+ positively selected. This chain's CDR3 is CATSTRADTQYF. The CDR3 region has the DNA TGTGCCACCAGCACAAGGGCAGATACGCAATATTTT.